The 16 T cell receptor beta chains reported below all come from one sample, sequenced in a study of cytomegalovirus exposure and HLA in healthy donors. In the PCR, 60 Vbeta and 13 Jbeta primers were used. The method was immunoSEQ multiplex PCR; TCRdb's version includes in-frame clones alone and lacks a portion of them. Here the sample table reports around 110,000 clones. The sequencing sample was made of PBMCs. The source is a man aged 35 to 55 in good health and CMV-seropositive.

V usage is TRBV11-2 and J usage is TRBJ2-7, with TRBD2 matching 7 bases. Germline values: CDR1 SGHAT, CDR2 FQNNGV. The CDR3 contains 14 residues. Trimming took 5 bases from V and 1 from J; bases not matched to a gene: 5. The DNA for the CDR3 is TGTGCCAGCAGCCCATTGGGGGGGTCCTACGAGCAGTACTTC. It encodes CASSPLGGSYEQYF.

This CDR3 is CASSYLGQGISGELFF. CDR3 coding DNA: TGTGCCAGCAGTTACTTAGGACAGGGCATCTCCGGGGAGCTGTTTTTT. The chain uses TRBV6-6 and TRBJ2-2, with 8 positions matching TRBD1. The CDR3 spans 16 residues. Trimming cost V 1 base and J 6 bases; bases outside gene matches: 7. Per the germline V gene, CDR1 is MNHNY and CDR2 is SVGAGI (reference sequence).

The chain carries TRBV5-1 and TRBJ2-3; 9 bases map to TRBD2. The CDR3 runs 14 residues. The V gene's germline CDR1 is SGHRS and CDR2 YFSETQ. V was pared by 4 bases and J by 4 bases, with 4 bases of the junction left unmatched. The CDR3 region is CASSPLAGADTQYF. CDR3 coding DNA: TGCGCCAGCAGCCCTTTAGCGGGAGCAGATACGCAGTATTTT.

This chain joins TRBV2 and TRBJ2-4, with D perhaps matching TRBD1 (5 bases). The CDR3 runs to 14 residues. From germline, CDR1 is SNHLY and CDR2 FYNNEI. Deletions cut 7 bases from V and 0 bases from J, with 10 bases between. CDR3 coding DNA: TGTGCCAGCACCTTAGACAGAGCCAAAAACATTCAGTACTTC. Encoded protein: CASTLDRAKNIQYF. The full variable domain, in which reference TRBV2 and TRBJ2-4 provide the parts outside the CDR3, is EPEVTQTPSHQVTQMGQEVILRCVPISNHLYFYWYRQILGQKVEFLVSFYNNEISEKSEIFDDQFSVERPDGSNFTLKIRSTKLEDSAMYFCASTLDRAKNIQYFGAGTRLSVL.

The V call is TRBV7-6, the J call TRBJ2-7, with no clear D. Germline-derived CDR1 and CDR2 are SGHVS and FNYEAQ. This CDR3 has 13 amino acids. Between the trimmed V and J ends, which lost 2 bases and 5 bases, there was a span of 10 bases. The CDR3 is CASSLLLSHEQYF. The CDR3 DNA is TGTGCCAGCAGCTTACTATTGTCTCACGAGCAGTACTTC.

CDR3 residues: CASSGTGGFGDTQYF. The DNA for the CDR3 is TGTGCCAGCAGTGGGACAGGGGGCTTCGGAGATACGCAGTATTTT. The rearrangement uses TRBV7-9 and TRBJ2-3, with 12 nucleotides matching TRBD1. The J segment lost 5 bases and the V segment lost 6 bases, leaving 6 bases of the junction unmatched. This CDR3 spans 15 amino acids. CDR1 and CDR2 from the germline V gene are SEHNR and FQNEAQ (reference sequence).

V usage is TRBV6-5 and J usage is TRBJ1-5, with 8 bases fitting TRBD1. Germline lookup yields CDR1 MNHEY and CDR2 SVGAGI. Losses at the gene ends were 2 bases for V and 5 bases for J; bases not matched to a gene: 5. The CDR3 has 15 amino acids. The DNA for the CDR3 is TGTGCCAGCAGTTACAACAGGGGGGAGGATCAGCCCCAGCATTTT. As protein: CASSYNRGEDQPQHF.

The chain employs TRBV19 and TRBJ2-5; possible D gene TRBD2, 6 bases. The length of the CDR3 is 18 residues. V lost 3 bases to trimming and J lost 1 base, with 21 bases between them. Germline lookup yields CDR1 LNHDA and CDR2 SQIVND (reference sequence). The CDR3 DNA reads as TGTGCCAGTAGTATGGGCCAGGGAGGCTCTCCGGCCCAAGAGACCCAGTACTTC. Translation: CASSMGQGGSPAQETQYF.

The chain employs TRBV4-1 and TRBJ2-7; a weak D match, TRBD1 (6 bases). CDR1 and CDR2 (germline): MGHRA, YSYEKL. This CDR3 spans 15 amino acids. The V and J ends lost 0 bases and 7 bases respectively, with 16 bases between them. CDR3 nucleotides: TGCGCCAGCAGCCAAGAAGGTAACAGGGTCAGGGAGCAGTACTTC. This sequence encodes CASSQEGNRVREQYF.

The CDR3 sequence is CASSQGQGTGELFF. The CDR3 region has the DNA TGTGCCAGCAGCCAGGGACAGGGGACCGGGGAGCTGTTTTTT. The genes are TRBV9 and TRBJ2-2; 10 bases fit TRBD1. Germline lookup yields CDR1 SGDLS and CDR2 YYNGEE. The V segment lost 4 bases and the J segment 5 bases; nucleotides outside the gene matches: 2. The CDR3 runs to 14 residues. The complete variable domain, with remaining parts taken from reference TRBV9 and TRBJ2-2, reads DSGVTQTPKHLITATGQRVTLRCSPRSGDLSVYWYQQSLDQGLQFLIQYYNGEERAKGNILERFSAQQFPDLHSELNLSSLELGDSALYFCASSQGQGTGELFFGEGSRLTVL.

The chain employs TRBV19 and TRBJ1-1; D remains ambiguous. With 4 bases removed from V and 1 base from J, the gap between germline ends came to 10 bases. In germline, CDR1 is LNHDA, CDR2 SQIVND (reference sequence). This CDR3 contains 14 residues. In DNA, the CDR3 is TGTGCCAGTAGTACCGTCCCGGGGAACACTGAAGCTTTCTTT. Amino acid sequence: CASSTVPGNTEAFF.

The genes are TRBV7-2 and TRBJ2-7, with 12 nucleotides matching TRBD2. Trimming took 5 bases from V and 2 from J; bases not matched to a gene: 7. Germline lookup yields CDR1 SGHTA and CDR2 FQGNSA. The CDR3 is 16 amino acids. In DNA, the CDR3 is TGTGCCAGCAGCCCCCACAGACTAGCGGGGGCCTACGAGCAGTACTTC. Its protein is CASSPHRLAGAYEQYF.

The chain couples TRBV2 to TRBJ1-5; D is possibly TRBD1 (5 bases). The CDR3 loop spans 14 amino acids. Deletions cut 8 bases from V and 1 base from J, with 12 bases between. CDR1 and CDR2 from the germline V gene are SNHLY and FYNNEI. The CDR3 DNA reads as TGTGCCAGCGGCGGACATTCGAGCAATCAGCCCCAGCATTTT. Amino acid sequence: CASGGHSSNQPQHF. The full variable domain, its missing parts supplied by reference TRBV2 and TRBJ1-5, is EPEVTQTPSHQVTQMGQEVILRCVPISNHLYFYWYRQILGQKVEFLVSFYNNEISEKSEIFDDQFSVERPDGSNFTLKIRSTKLEDSAMYFCASGGHSSNQPQHFGDGTRLSIL.

The chain joins TRBV29-1 to TRBJ1-2, with D uncertain. V was trimmed by 7 bases and J by 4 bases, leaving 13 bases between them. From germline, CDR1 is SQVTM and CDR2 ANQGSEA. The CDR3 runs 12 residues. CDR3 sequence reads: CSATTGAYGYTF. CDR3 in DNA: TGCAGCGCCACGACCGGAGCCTATGGCTACACCTTC.

This rearrangement joins TRBV4-1 to TRBJ2-7; 8 bases are a match to TRBD2. There are 16 residues in the CDR3. Per the germline V gene, CDR1 is MGHRA and CDR2 is YSYEKL. Losses at the gene ends were 0 bases for V and 7 bases for J; bases not matched to a gene: 11. The CDR3 region is CASSQELSGSGWEQYF. The DNA for the CDR3 is TGCGCCAGCAGCCAAGAGCTCAGCGGGAGTGGTTGGGAGCAGTACTTC.

V gene TRBV5-1 combines with J gene TRBJ2-5; TRBD1 might be the D (5 bases). The J call is doubtful: the DNA matches TRBJ2-7 better. The CDR3 length is 14 residues. Germline CDR1 reads SGHRS; CDR2 reads YFSETQ. The CDR3 bases are TGCGCCAGCAGCTTGGCCGGCAGGGCGTACGAGCAGTACTTC. Amino acid sequence: CASSLAGRAYEQYF.